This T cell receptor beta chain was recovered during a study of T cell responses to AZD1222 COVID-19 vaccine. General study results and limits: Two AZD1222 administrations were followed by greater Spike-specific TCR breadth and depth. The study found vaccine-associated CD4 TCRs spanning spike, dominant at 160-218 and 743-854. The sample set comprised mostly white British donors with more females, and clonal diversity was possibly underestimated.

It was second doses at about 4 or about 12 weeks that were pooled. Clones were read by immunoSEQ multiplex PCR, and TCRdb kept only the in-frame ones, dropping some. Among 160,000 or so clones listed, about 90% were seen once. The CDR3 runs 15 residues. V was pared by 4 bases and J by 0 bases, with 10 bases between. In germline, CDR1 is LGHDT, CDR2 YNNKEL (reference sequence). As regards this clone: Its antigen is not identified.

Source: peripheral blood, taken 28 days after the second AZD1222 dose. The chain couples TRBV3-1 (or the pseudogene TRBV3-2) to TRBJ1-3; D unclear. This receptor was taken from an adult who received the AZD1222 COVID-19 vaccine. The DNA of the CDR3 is TGTGCCAGCAGCCGTATAGCCTCCTCTGGAAACACCATATATTTT. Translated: CASSRIASSGNTIYF.